One sample yielded the 5 T cell receptor beta chains listed below, sequenced in a study of cytomegalovirus exposure and HLA in healthy donors. PCR involved 60 Vbeta and 13 Jbeta primers. Libraries were prepared by immunoSEQ multiplex PCR; TCRdb keeps only in-frame clonotypes and omits some of them. Among more than 95,000 clones listed, under 80% were seen once. The sample taken for sequencing was PBMCs. Every receptor here comes from a middle-aged woman in good health and CMV-seropositive.

The V gene is TRBV4-1, the J gene TRBJ1-1; TRBD1 is a possible D gene (5 bases). The CDR3 contains 16 residues. In germline, CDR1 is MGHRA, CDR2 YSYEKL. The V end was cut by 4 bases, the J end by 7 bases, with 22 bases between. The CDR3 bases are TGCGCCAGCAGCCCCTTCCCAGCCAAAGGGGCCTTTGAAGCTTTCTTT. As protein: CASSPFPAKGAFEAFF.

This sequence joins TRBV5-4 and TRBJ1-3; D call uncertain. V was trimmed by 1 base and J by 0 bases, leaving 8 bases between them. Per the germline V gene, CDR1 is SGHNT and CDR2 is YYREEE (reference sequence). This CDR3 is 15 amino acids long. In nucleotides, the CDR3 is TGTGCCAGCAGCTTGTGGGCCCCCTCTGGAAACACCATATATTTT. It translates to CASSLWAPSGNTIYF.

To note about this clone: The junction shows a germline mismatch at one end, possibly a read error. The gene calls are TRBV7-9 and TRBJ2-7; possibly TRBD2 for D (6 bases). Looked up from germline, CDR1 is SEHNR and CDR2 is FQNEAQ (reference sequence). The CDR3 spans 16 residues. The CDR3 DNA is TGTTCCAGCAGCTTAGAAATGGGGGGACGAATCTACGAGCAGTACTTC. Encoded protein: CSSSLEMGGRIYEQYF.

The genes are TRBV12-1 and TRBJ2-1; the table's D call, TRBD2, was not checked against the DNA. TRBV12-1 is shown as a pseudogene. This CDR3 spans 16 amino acids. CDR3 amino acids: CASSTSQREDYNEQFF. CDR3 coding DNA: TGTGCCAGCAGCACCTCCCAGCGGGAGGACTACAATGAGCAGTTCTTC.

The chain links TRBV7-2 to TRBJ1-5; the D is unclear. CDR1 and CDR2 (germline): SGHTA, FQGNSA. Deletions cut 5 bases from V and 3 bases from J, with 8 bases between. The CDR3 sequence is 13 residues long. CDR3 nucleotide sequence: TGTGCCAGCAGCGGTAGCTCCAATCAGCCCCAGCATTTT. Protein sequence: CASSGSSNQPQHF.